The 8 T cell receptor beta chains listed next were all sequenced from one sample in a study of T cells in localized non-small cell lung cancer. TCRdb's copy holds only in-frame clones and misses some; the assay was immunoSEQ multiplex PCR. This table has fewer than 100,000 clones, 80% appearing once. The specimen comprised peripheral blood, sampled before any cancer treatment. Source of these receptors: a female donor older than 55 with stage I lung adenocarcinoma.

The V call is TRBV7-9, the J call TRBJ1-4; D is ambiguous. Germline CDR1 is SEHNR and CDR2 is FQNEAQ (reference sequence). The germline V and J ends were trimmed by 3 bases and 8 bases, with 10 bases remaining between them. This CDR3 spans 13 amino acids. DNA of the CDR3: TGTGCCAGCAGCTTTGAAATGGACGAAAAACTGTTTTTT. Amino acids: CASSFEMDEKLFF.

This clone has only a few counts. V usage is TRBV19 and J usage is TRBJ2-7, with D tentatively TRBD1 or TRBD2 (5 bases each). Germline lookup yields CDR1 LNHDA and CDR2 SQIVND (reference sequence). V lost 4 bases, J lost 2 bases, and 12 bases lay in between. The CDR3 is made up of 14 amino acids. In nucleotides, the CDR3 is TGTGCCAGTAGTACAGGGACGGGTCCCTACGAGCAGTACTTC. It specifies CASSTGTGPYEQYF.

Here the CDR3 reads CASSDWTAYEQYF. The CDR3 nucleotides read TGTGCCAGCAGTGACTGGACAGCCTACGAGCAGTACTTC. V gene TRBV2 combines with J gene TRBJ2-7; D is perhaps TRBD1 (6 bases). The V gene lost 3 bases and the J gene lost 2 bases, with 8 bases spanning the gap. The CDR3 totals 13 residues. The germline gives CDR1 SNHLY, CDR2 FYNNEI.

The chain recombines TRBV10-3 with TRBJ2-3, with 8 bases lining up with TRBD1. V shed 4 bases, J shed 6 bases, and the junction held 12 bases outside the gene matches. The V gene's germline CDR1 is ENHRY and CDR2 SYGVKD. This CDR3 is built from 16 residues. CDR3 amino acids: CAISVGGRGHGDTQYF. The CDR3 coding sequence is TGTGCCATCAGTGTGGGTGGCAGGGGGCATGGGGATACGCAGTATTTT.

The genes are TRBV4-2 and TRBJ1-5, with D tentatively TRBD1 (5 bases). The V end lost 1 base, the J end lost 7 bases, and 11 bases lay between the germline ends. The germline V gene encodes CDR1 LGHNA and CDR2 YNFKEQ. The CDR3 has 14 amino acids. The CDR3 spells CASSQGGGSQPQHF. CDR3 coding DNA: TGTGCCAGCAGCCAAGGCGGGGGATCGCAGCCCCAGCATTTT.

This chain links TRBV11-2 with TRBJ2-7; a possible D gene is TRBD1 (5 bases). V lost 0 bases and J 4 bases, leaving 10 bases between the germline ends. Germline CDR1 is SGHAT and CDR2 is FQNNGV. The CDR3 is 14 amino acids. The CDR3 bases are TGTGCCAGCAGCTTAGAGACAGTAACTTACGAGCAGTACTTC. This codes for CASSLETVTYEQYF.

V usage is TRBV28 and J usage is TRBJ1-1; perhaps TRBD1 as D (5 bases). Germline CDR1 MDHEN, CDR2 SYDVKM. The V end lost 6 bases, the J end lost 0 bases, and 14 bases lay between the germline ends. The CDR3 extends over 15 amino acids. CDR3 DNA: TGTGCCAGCAGGGGCCCCGGGACGTTGAACACTGAAGCTTTCTTT. It specifies CASRGPGTLNTEAFF.

The rearrangement links TRBV6-6 to TRBJ2-7; D is unclear. The CDR3 sequence is 15 residues long. Trimming removed 6 bases from V and 5 bases from J, with 20 bases in between. Per the germline V gene, CDR1 is MNHNY and CDR2 is SVGAGI (reference sequence). CDR3 sequence (DNA): TGTGCCAGCAGCCCTCCGAGCGTAGACGACGACGAGCAGTACTTC. It codes for CASSPPSVDDDEQYF.